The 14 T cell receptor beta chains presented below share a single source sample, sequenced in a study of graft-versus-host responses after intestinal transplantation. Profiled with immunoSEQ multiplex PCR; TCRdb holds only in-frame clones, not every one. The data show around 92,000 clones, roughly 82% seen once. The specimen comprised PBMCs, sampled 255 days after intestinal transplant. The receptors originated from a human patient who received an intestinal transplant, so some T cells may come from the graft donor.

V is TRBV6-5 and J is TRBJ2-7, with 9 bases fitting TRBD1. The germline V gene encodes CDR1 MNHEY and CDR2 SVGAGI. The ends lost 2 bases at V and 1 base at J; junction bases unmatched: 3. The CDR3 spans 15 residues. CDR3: CASSYGTGTSYEQYF. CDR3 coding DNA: TGTGCCAGCAGTTACGGGACAGGGACATCCTACGAGCAGTACTTC.

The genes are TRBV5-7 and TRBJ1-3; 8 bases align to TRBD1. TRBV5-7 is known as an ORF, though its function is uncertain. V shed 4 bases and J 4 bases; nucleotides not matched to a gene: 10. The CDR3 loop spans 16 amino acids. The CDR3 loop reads CASSADRELAGNTIYF. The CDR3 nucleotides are TGTGCCAGCAGCGCGGACAGGGAACTAGCCGGAAACACCATATATTTT.

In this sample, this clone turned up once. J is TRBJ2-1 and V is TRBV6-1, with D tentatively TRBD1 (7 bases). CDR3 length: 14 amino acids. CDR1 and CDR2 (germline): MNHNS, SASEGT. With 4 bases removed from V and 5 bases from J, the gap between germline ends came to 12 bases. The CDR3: CASSGGTEDNEQFF. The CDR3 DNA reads TGTGCCAGCAGTGGCGGGACAGAAGACAATGAGCAGTTCTTC.

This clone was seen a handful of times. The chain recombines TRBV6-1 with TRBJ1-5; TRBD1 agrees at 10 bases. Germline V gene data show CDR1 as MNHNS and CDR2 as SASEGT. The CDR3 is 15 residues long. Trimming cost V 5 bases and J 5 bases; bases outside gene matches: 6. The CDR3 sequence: CASSIQTGGYQPQHF. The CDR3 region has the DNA TGTGCCAGCAGTATACAGACAGGGGGCTATCAGCCCCAGCATTTT.

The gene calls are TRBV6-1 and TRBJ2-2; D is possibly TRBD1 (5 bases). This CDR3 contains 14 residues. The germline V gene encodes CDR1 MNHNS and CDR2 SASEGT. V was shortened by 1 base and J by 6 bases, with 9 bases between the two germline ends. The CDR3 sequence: CASSEEIGAGELFF. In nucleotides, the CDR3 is TGTGCCAGCAGTGAAGAAATAGGGGCCGGGGAGCTGTTTTTT.

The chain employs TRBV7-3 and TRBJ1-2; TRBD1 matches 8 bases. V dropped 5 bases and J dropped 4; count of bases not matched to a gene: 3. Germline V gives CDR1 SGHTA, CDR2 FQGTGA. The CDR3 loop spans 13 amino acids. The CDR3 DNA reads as TGTGCCAGCAGCCGAGGGACAGGCTATGGCTACACCTTC. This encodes CASSRGTGYGYTF.

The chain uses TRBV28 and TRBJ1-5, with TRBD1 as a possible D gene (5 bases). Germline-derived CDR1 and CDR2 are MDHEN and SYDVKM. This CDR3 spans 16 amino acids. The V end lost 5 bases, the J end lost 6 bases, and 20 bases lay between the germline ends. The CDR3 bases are TGTGCCAGCAGTCCCTCGGAAGGGCTCGGGGGTCAGCCCCAGCATTTT. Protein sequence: CASSPSEGLGGQPQHF.

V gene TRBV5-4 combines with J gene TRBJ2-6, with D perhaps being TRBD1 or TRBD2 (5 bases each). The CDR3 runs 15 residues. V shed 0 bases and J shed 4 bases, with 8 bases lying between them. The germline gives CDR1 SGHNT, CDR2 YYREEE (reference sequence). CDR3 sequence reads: CASSLEGDGANVLTF. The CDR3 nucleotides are TGTGCCAGCAGCTTGGAAGGGGACGGGGCCAACGTCCTGACTTTC. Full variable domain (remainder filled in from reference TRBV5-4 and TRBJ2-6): ETGVTQSPTHLIKTRGQQVTLRCSSQSGHNTVSWYQQALGQGPQFIFQYYREEENGRGNFPPRFSGLQFPNYSSELNVNALELDDSALYLCASSLEGDGANVLTFGAGSRLTVL.

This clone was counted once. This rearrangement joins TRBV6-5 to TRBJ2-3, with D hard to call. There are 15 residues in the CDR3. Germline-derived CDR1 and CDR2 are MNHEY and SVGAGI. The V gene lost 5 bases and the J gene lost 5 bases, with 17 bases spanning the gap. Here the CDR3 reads CASSRPGLQGDTQYF. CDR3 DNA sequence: TGTGCCAGCAGTCGACCGGGCCTCCAAGGAGATACGCAGTATTTT.

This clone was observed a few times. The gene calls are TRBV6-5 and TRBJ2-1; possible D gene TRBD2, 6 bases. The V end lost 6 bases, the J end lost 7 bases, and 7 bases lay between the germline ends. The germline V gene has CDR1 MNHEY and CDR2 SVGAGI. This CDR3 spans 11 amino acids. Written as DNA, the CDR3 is TGTGCCAGCAGAGGACTAAATGAGCAGTTCTTC. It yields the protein CASRGLNEQFF.

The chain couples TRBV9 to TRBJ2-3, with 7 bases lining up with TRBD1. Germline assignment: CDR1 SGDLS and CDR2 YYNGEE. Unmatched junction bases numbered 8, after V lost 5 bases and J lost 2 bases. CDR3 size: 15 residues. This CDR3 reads CASRSGTDPTDTQYF. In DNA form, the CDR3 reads TGTGCCAGCAGATCCGGGACAGACCCCACAGATACGCAGTATTTT. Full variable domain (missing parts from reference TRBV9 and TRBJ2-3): DSGVTQTPKHLITATGQRVTLRCSPRSGDLSVYWYQQSLDQGLQFLIQYYNGEERAKGNILERFSAQQFPDLHSELNLSSLELGDSALYFCASRSGTDPTDTQYFGPGTRLTVL.

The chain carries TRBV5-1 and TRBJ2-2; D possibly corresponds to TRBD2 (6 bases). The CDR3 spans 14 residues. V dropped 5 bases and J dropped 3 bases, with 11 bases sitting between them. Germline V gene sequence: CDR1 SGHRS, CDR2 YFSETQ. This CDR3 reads CASRAGTHTGELFF. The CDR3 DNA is TGCGCCAGCAGGGCAGGGACTCACACCGGGGAGCTGTTTTTT.

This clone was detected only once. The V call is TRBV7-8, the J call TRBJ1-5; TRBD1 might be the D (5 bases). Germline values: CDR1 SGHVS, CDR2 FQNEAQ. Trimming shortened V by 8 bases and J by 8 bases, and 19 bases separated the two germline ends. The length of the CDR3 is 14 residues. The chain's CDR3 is CASATWEGSKPQHF. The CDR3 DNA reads TGTGCCAGCGCCACCTGGGAGGGGAGTAAGCCCCAGCATTTT.

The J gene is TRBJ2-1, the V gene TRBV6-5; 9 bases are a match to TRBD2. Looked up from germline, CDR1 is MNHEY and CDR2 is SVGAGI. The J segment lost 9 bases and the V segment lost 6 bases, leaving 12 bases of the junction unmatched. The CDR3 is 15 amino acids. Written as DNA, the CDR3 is TGTGCCAGCAGCTATCTGGCGGGGGGGCGGGGTGAGCAGTTCTTC. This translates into CASSYLAGGRGEQFF.